Listed below are T cell receptor beta chains from one sample, sequenced in a study of persistence of HIV-infected CD4 T cells. These TCRs are of unknown antigen specificity. Profiled with immunoSEQ multiplex PCR; TCRdb holds only in-frame clones, not every one. Among more than 45,000 clones listed, 75% to 85% were seen once. The sample here was CD4+ T cells sorted from PBMCs after approximately 20-hour stimulation, taken from a patient who received antiretroviral therapy. The receptors were sampled from an adult man with HIV who was CMV-seropositive. Each CDR3 is given with its conserved first and last residue. D genes are given only for firm matches. Some rows have no size entry. The others give once, few or many, or a class for an expanded clone.

len: 14; abundance: -; d_gene: -; v_gene: TRBV7-9; j_gene: TRBJ1-2; CDR3nt: TGTGCCAGCAGCTTAGCCGAAAGACAGTATGGCTACACCTTC; CDR3aa: CASSLAERQYGYTF
len: 12; abundance: -; d_gene: -; v_gene: TRBV15; j_gene: TRBJ2-5; CDR3nt: TGTGCCACCAGCAGAATCCAAGAGACCCAGTACTTC; CDR3aa: CATSRIQETQYF
len: 16; abundance: -; d_gene: TRBD1; v_gene: TRBV3-1/TRBV3-2; j_gene: TRBJ1-1; CDR3nt: TGTGCCAGCAGCCAACCACGAGGGACAGCGAACACTGAAGCTTTCTTT; CDR3aa: CASSQPRGTANTEAFF
len: 12; abundance: -; d_gene: -; v_gene: TRBV3-1/TRBV3-2; j_gene: TRBJ2-3; CDR3nt: TGTGCCAGCAGAGGCAACACAGATACGCAGTATTTT; CDR3aa: CASRGNTDTQYF
len: 15; abundance: once; d_gene: -; v_gene: TRBV27; j_gene: TRBJ1-1; CDR3nt: TGTGCCAGCAGTTTGAGGGGAGTGGGGAACACTGAAGCTTTCTTT; CDR3aa: CASSLRGVGNTEAFF
len: 14; abundance: -; d_gene: -; v_gene: TRBV7-2; j_gene: TRBJ1-2; CDR3nt: TGTGCCAGCAGCCCCGGGGACGGAGGCTATGGCTACACCTTC; CDR3aa: CASSPGDGGYGYTF
len: 14; abundance: -; d_gene: -; v_gene: TRBV5-5; j_gene: TRBJ1-6; CDR3nt: TGTGCCAGCAGCTTGGGAGGGGTTAATTCACCCCTCCACTTT; CDR3aa: CASSLGGVNSPLHF
len: 13; abundance: -; d_gene: TRBD2; v_gene: TRBV9; j_gene: TRBJ2-7; CDR3nt: TGTGCCAGCAGCGGTACTAGCGGGACGGAGCAGTACTTC; CDR3aa: CASSGTSGTEQYF
len: 14; abundance: -; d_gene: -; v_gene: TRBV6-1; j_gene: TRBJ1-5; CDR3nt: TGTGCCAGCAGTGATAGGAGCTCTTATCAGCCCCAGCATTTT; CDR3aa: CASSDRSSYQPQHF
len: 14; abundance: few; d_gene: -; v_gene: TRBV5-1; j_gene: TRBJ1-1; CDR3nt: TGCGCCAGCAGCTTGGCCAAGACAGACACTGAAGCTTTCTTT; CDR3aa: CASSLAKTDTEAFF
len: 14; abundance: -; d_gene: -; v_gene: TRBV5-1; j_gene: TRBJ1-1; CDR3nt: TGCGCCAGCAGCCGGGGGGCAGAGAACACTGAAGCTTTCTTT; CDR3aa: CASSRGAENTEAFF
len: 15; abundance: once; d_gene: -; v_gene: TRBV7-2; j_gene: TRBJ1-3; CDR3nt: TGTGCCAGCAGCATGGACAGAAGCTCTGGAAACACCATATATTTT; CDR3aa: CASSMDRSSGNTIYF
len: 13; abundance: few; d_gene: -; v_gene: TRBV11-3; j_gene: TRBJ2-7; CDR3nt: TGTGCCAGCAGCCCTGAGGGGAGGAGCGAGCAGTACTTC; CDR3aa: CASSPEGRSEQYF
len: 16; abundance: -; d_gene: -; v_gene: TRBV11-1; j_gene: TRBJ2-2; CDR3nt: TGTGCCAGCAGCTCGCCTGGGGGTTTACTGGACGGGGAGCTGTTTTTT; CDR3aa: CASSSPGGLLDGELFF
len: 16; abundance: many; d_gene: TRBD2; v_gene: TRBV5-4; j_gene: TRBJ2-2; CDR3nt: TGTGCCAGCAGCTCCGTTAGCGGGAGAGGCACCGGGGAGCTGTTTTTT; CDR3aa: CASSSVSGRGTGELFF